These 8 T cell receptor beta chains were all obtained from the same sample, sequenced in a study of monozygotic twins with inflammatory bowel disease. Each CDR3 protein gets one entry in TCRdb, which reprocessed the 5' RACE reads and gives no DNA. The table lists over 200,000 distinct CDR3 sequences, with approximately 1.6% in the top ten. Sequenced material: blood. These receptor sequences come from a human donor with ulcerative colitis or Crohn's disease, or a healthy co-twin of an affected twin (not recorded which).

The J gene is TRBJ2-1, the V gene TRBV3-1; checking the TCRdb D call of TRBD2 is not possible without DNA. The CDR3 has 16 amino acids. Germline loops: CDR1 LGHDT, CDR2 YNNKEL (reference sequence). The CDR3 spells CASSQWVKGSFDEQFF.

The V call is TRBV7-3, the J call TRBJ1-6; the D gene TCRdb calls, TRBD1, cannot be checked with no DNA. The germline CDR1 and CDR2 sequences are SGHTA and FQGTGA. This CDR3 has 18 residues. CDR3 amino acids: CASSLTPTGPMSSSPLHF.

The chain recombines TRBV5-1 with TRBJ1-2. CDR3 length: 15 amino acids. The germline gives CDR1 SGHRS, CDR2 YFSETQ. The CDR3 here is CASSLAGGGFDGYTF.

This chain links TRBV6-5 with TRBJ1-1; the D gene TCRdb calls, TRBD1, cannot be checked with no DNA. This CDR3 is built from 17 residues. Germline lookup yields CDR1 MNHEY and CDR2 SVGAGI. The CDR3 region is CASSSLGQGIWDTEAFF.

V is TRBV27 and J is TRBJ1-2; TCRdb proposes TRBD1, but this gene call is untestable without DNA. The V gene's germline CDR1 is MNHEY and CDR2 SMNVEV (reference sequence). This CDR3 comprises 13 residues. The CDR3 sequence: CASSLRGRGGYTF.

The chain links TRBV12-3 or TRBV12-4 to TRBJ1-4; there is no DNA to check the TCRdb D call of TRBD1. CDR3 size: 17 residues. CDR3 loop: CASSPRPDRAVNEKLFF.

This chain connects TRBV12-3 or TRBV12-4 to TRBJ1-2; TCRdb reports TRBD1, a call that lacks DNA to check it against. CDR3 length: 12 amino acids. CDR3 loop: CASSADTYGYTF.

This chain connects TRBV5-5 to TRBJ2-5; TCRdb indicates TRBD1, and absent DNA this call remains unverified. CDR3 size: 15 residues. Germline loops: CDR1 SGHKS, CDR2 YYEKEE (reference sequence). The CDR3 region is CASSLLTGGGETQYF.